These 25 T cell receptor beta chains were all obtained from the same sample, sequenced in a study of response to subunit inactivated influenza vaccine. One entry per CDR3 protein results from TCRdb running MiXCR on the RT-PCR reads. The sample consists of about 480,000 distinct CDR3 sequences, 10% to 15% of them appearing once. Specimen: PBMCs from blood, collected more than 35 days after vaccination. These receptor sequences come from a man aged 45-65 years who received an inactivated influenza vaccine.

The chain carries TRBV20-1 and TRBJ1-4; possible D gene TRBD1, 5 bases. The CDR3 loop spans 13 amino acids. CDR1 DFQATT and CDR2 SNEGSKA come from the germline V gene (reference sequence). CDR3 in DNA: TGCAGCGCGGGACGGGCAACTAATGAAAAACTGTTTTTT. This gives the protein CSAGRATNEKLFF.

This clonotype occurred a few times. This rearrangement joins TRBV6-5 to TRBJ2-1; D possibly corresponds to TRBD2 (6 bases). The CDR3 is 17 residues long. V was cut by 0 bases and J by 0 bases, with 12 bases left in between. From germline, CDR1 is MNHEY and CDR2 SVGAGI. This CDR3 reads CASSYSWGRRSYNEQFF. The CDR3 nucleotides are TGTGCCAGCAGTTACTCGTGGGGGAGGCGCTCCTACAATGAGCAGTTCTTC.

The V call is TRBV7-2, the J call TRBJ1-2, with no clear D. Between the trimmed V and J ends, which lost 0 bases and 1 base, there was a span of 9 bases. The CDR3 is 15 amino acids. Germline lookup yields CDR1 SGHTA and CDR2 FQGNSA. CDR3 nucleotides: TGTGCCAGCAGCTTAGCAACAGCGCTTAACTATGGCTACACCTTC. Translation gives CASSLATALNYGYTF.

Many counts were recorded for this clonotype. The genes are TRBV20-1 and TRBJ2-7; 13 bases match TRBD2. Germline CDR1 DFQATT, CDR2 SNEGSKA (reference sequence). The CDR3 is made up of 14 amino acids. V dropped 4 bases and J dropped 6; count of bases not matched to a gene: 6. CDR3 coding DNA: TGCAGTGCTACCGGGACTAGCGGGGCAACCGAGCAGTACTTC. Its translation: CSATGTSGATEQYF.

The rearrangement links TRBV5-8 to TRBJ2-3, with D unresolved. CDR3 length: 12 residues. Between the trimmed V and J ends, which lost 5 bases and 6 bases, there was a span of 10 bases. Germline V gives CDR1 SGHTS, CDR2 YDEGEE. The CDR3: CASSPGLDTQYF. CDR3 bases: TGTGCCAGCAGTCCTGGATTGGATACGCAGTATTTT.

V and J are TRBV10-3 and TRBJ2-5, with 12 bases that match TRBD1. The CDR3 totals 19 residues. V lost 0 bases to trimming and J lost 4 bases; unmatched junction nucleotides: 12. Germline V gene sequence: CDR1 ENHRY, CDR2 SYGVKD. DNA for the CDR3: TGTGCCATCAGTGAGTCGTTACCCGGCGGGACAGGGGGCGGAGAGACCCAGTACTTC. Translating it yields CAISESLPGGTGGGETQYF.

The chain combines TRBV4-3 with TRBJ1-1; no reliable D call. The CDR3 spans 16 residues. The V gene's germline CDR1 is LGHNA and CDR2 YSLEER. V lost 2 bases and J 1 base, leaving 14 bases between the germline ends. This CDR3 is CASSQNGLAENTEAFF. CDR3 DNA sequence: TGCGCCAGCAGCCAAAACGGACTAGCCGAGAACACTGAAGCTTTCTTT.

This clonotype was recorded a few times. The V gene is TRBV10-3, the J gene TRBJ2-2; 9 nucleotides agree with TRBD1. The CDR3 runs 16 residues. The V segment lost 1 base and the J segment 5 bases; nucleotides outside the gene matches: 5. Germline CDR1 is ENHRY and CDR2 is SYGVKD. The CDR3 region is CAISEWGQGETGELFF. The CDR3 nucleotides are TGTGCCATCAGTGAGTGGGGACAGGGCGAGACCGGGGAGCTGTTTTTT.

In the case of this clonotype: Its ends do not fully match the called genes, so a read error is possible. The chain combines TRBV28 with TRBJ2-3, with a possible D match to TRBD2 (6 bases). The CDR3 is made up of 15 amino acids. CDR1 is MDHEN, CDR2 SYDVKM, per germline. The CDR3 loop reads CTSSLGGISTDTQYF. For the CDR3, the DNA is TGTACCAGCAGTTTAGGCGGGATCAGCACAGATACGCAGTATTTT. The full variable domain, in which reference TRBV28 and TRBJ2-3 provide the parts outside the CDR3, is DVKVTQSSRYLVKRTGEKVFLECVQDMDHENMFWYRQDPGLGLRLIYFSYDVKMKEKGDIPEGYSVSREKKERFSLILESASTNQTSMYLCTSSLGGISTDTQYFGPGTRLTVL.

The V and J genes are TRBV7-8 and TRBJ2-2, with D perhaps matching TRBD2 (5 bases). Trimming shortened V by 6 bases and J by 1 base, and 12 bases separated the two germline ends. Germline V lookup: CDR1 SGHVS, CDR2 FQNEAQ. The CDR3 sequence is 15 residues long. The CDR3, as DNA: TGTGCCAGCAGATTGGAGGACGGGAACACCGGGGAGCTGTTTTTT. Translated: CASRLEDGNTGELFF.

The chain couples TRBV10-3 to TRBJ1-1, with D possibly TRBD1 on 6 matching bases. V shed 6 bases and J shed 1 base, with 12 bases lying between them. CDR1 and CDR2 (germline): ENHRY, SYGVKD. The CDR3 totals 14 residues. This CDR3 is CAIRTDSQNTEAFF. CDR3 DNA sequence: TGTGCCATCAGGACGGACAGTCAGAACACTGAAGCTTTCTTT.

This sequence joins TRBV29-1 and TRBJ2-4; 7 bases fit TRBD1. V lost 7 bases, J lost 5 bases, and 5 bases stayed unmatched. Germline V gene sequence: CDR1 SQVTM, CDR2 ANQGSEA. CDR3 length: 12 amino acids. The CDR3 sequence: CSATGTENIQYF. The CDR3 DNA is TGCAGCGCTACCGGGACAGAAAACATTCAGTACTTC.

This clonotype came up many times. The CDR3 nucleotides read TGTGCCAGCAGCTTAAGTCAAAGGGAGACCCAGTACTTC. Translating gives CASSLSQRETQYF. The chain employs TRBV7-2 and TRBJ2-5; D call uncertain. Trimming pared 2 bases from V and 5 bases from J, leaving 9 bases between. Germline values: CDR1 SGHTA, CDR2 FQGNSA. The CDR3 is 13 amino acids.

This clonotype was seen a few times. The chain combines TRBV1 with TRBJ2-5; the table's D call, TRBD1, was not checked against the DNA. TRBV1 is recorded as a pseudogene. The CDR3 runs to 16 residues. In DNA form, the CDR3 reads TGCACCAGCAGCCAGAAAGTATGGGGCCTCCAAGAGACCCAGTACTTC. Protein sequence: CTSSQKVWGLQETQYF.

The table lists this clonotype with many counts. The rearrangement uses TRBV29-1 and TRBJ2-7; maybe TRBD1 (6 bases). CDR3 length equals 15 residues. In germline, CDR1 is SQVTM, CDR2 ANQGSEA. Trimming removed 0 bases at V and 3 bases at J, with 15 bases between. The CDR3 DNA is TGCAGCGTTGAAGAGAGGGGGAGCCAGGACTACGAGCAGTACTTC. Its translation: CSVEERGSQDYEQYF.

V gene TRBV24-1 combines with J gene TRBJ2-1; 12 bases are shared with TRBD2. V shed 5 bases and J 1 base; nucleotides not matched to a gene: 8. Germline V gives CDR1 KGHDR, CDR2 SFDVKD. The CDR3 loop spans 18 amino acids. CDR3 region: CATSVRTSGIGSYNEQFF. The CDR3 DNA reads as TGTGCCACCAGTGTACGGACTAGCGGGATAGGTTCCTACAATGAGCAGTTCTTC.

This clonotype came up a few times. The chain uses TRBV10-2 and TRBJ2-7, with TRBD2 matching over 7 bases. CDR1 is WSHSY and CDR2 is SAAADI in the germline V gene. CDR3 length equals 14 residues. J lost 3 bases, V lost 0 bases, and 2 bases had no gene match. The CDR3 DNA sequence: TGCGCCAGCAGTGAGTCACTAGCGAACTACGAGCAGTACTTC. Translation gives CASSESLANYEQYF.

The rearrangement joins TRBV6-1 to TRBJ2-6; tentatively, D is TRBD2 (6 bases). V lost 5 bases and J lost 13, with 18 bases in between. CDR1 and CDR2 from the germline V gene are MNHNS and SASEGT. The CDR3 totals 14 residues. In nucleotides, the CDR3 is TGTGCCAGCAGTCCCGGGACGGTTCGGGGGGTCCTGACTTTC. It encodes CASSPGTVRGVLTF.

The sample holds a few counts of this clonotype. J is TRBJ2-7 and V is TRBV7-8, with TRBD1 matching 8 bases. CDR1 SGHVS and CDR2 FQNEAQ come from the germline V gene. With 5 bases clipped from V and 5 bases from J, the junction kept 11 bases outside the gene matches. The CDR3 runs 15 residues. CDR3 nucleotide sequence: TGTGCCAGCAGCCACGGTATTGACAGGGGCGACGAGCAGTACTTC. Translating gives CASSHGIDRGDEQYF. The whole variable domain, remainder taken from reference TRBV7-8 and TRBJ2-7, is GAGVSQSPRYKVAKRGQDVALRCDPISGHVSLFWYQQALGQGPEFLTYFQNEAQLDKSGLPSDRFFAERPEGSVSTLKIQRTQQEDSAVYLCASSHGIDRGDEQYFGPGTRLTVT.

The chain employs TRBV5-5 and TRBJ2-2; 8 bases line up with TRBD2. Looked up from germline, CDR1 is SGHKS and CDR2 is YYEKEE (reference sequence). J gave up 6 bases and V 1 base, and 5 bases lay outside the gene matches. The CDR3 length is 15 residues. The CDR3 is CASSLTAGVPGELFF. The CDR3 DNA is TGTGCCAGCAGCTTGACAGCGGGAGTACCCGGGGAGCTGTTTTTT.

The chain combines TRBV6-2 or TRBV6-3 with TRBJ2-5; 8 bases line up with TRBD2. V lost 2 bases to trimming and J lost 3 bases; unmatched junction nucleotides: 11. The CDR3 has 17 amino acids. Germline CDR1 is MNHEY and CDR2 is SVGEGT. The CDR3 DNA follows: TGTGCCAGCAGTTACGGAGGGGTGACTAGCGCCAAAGAGACCCAGTACTTC. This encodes CASSYGGVTSAKETQYF.

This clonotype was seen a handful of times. The CDR3 is CSVVAGGIGEQFF. The CDR3 nucleotides read TGCAGCGTTGTAGCGGGGGGAATCGGTGAGCAGTTCTTC. This rearrangement joins TRBV29-1 to TRBJ2-1; 10 nucleotides line up with TRBD2. This CDR3 comprises 13 residues. The V and J ends lost 4 bases and 9 bases, in that order; junction bases with no gene match: 6. Germline V gives CDR1 SQVTM, CDR2 ANQGSEA.

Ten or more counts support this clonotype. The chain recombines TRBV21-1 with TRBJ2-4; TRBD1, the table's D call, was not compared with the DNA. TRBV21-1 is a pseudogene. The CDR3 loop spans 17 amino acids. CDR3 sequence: CASSKALIIWARDIQYF. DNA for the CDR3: TGTGCCAGCAGCAAAGCTTTAATCATCTGGGCGAGGGACATTCAGTACTTC.

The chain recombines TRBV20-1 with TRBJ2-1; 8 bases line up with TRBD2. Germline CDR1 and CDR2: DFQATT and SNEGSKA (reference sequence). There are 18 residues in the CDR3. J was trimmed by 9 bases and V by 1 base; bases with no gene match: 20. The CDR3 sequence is CSARVAGGAKAPLPEQFF. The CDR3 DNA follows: TGCAGTGCTAGAGTTGCCGGGGGGGCTAAAGCGCCGCTTCCTGAGCAGTTCTTC.

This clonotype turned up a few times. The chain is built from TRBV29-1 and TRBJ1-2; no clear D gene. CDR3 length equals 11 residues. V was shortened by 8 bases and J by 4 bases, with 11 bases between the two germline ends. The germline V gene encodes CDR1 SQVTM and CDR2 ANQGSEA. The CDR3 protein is CSIPMTYGYTF. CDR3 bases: TGCAGCATACCCATGACCTATGGCTACACCTTC. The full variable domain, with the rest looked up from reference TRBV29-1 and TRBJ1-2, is SAVISQKPSRDICQRGTSLTIQCQVDSQVTMMFWYRQQPGQSLTLIATANQGSEATYESGFVIDKFPISRPNLTFSTLTVSNMSPEDSSIYLCSIPMTYGYTFGSGTRLTVV.